The 19 T cell receptor beta chains below were found in one sample sequenced in a study of T cell responses to AZD1222 COVID-19 vaccine. Repertoires were generated with immunoSEQ multiplex PCR, while TCRdb's copy carries only in-frame clones and drops some. This table holds some 200,000 clones, 91% found once. The specimen comprised peripheral blood, sampled 28 days after the second AZD1222 dose. The receptors come from an adult who received the AZD1222 COVID-19 vaccine.

The rearrangement links TRBV5-4 to TRBJ2-7; 12 bases line up with TRBD1. The CDR3 has 14 amino acids. The germline CDR1 and CDR2 sequences are SGHNT and YYREEE (reference sequence). The V segment lost 4 bases and the J segment 5 bases; nucleotides outside the gene matches: 4. The CDR3 here is CASSGDRGRNEQYF. The CDR3 region has the DNA TGTGCCAGCAGCGGGGACAGGGGGCGGAACGAGCAGTACTTC.

The sample holds one count of this clone. V and J are TRBV20-1 and TRBJ1-1; D gene unclear. This CDR3 has 11 residues. CDR1 DFQATT and CDR2 SNEGSKA come from the germline V gene (reference sequence). The V and J ends lost 6 bases and 0 bases respectively, with 5 bases between them. The DNA of the CDR3 is TGCAGTGCCCTAATGAACACTGAAGCTTTCTTT. Translated, it gives CSALMNTEAFF.

The rearrangement joins TRBV4-2 to TRBJ1-5, with D tentatively TRBD1 (5 bases). With 1 base removed from V and 2 bases from J, the gap between germline ends came to 9 bases. The germline V gene encodes CDR1 LGHNA and CDR2 YNFKEQ. The CDR3 has 15 residues. The CDR3 nucleotides read TGTGCCAGCAGCCAAGTGGGCAGGGGCAATCAGCCCCAGCATTTT. Protein product: CASSQVGRGNQPQHF.

The J gene is TRBJ2-2, the V gene TRBV28; D is perhaps TRBD1 or TRBD2 (5 bases each). The germline CDR1 and CDR2 sequences are MDHEN and SYDVKM. The length of the CDR3 is 13 residues. V was shortened by 5 bases and J by 6 bases, with 10 bases between the two germline ends. Written as DNA, the CDR3 is TGTGCCAGCAGTGGGGACGCCCCCGGGGAGCTGTTTTTT. It codes for CASSGDAPGELFF.

The rearrangement joins TRBV7-9 to TRBJ2-3; D is undetermined. Deletions cut 0 bases from V and 1 base from J, with 11 bases between. CDR1 and CDR2 from the germline V gene are SEHNR and FQNEAQ (reference sequence). CDR3 size: 16 residues. The CDR3 nucleotides read TGTGCCAGCAGCTTAGCGCTTGTTATACGCACAGATACGCAGTATTTT. As protein: CASSLALVIRTDTQYF.

The V and J genes are TRBV6-5 and TRBJ1-3; 7 positions match TRBD1. The CDR3 has 14 residues. V gave up 6 bases and J gave up 0 bases; unmatched junction bases: 2. From germline, CDR1 is MNHEY and CDR2 SVGAGI. The CDR3 nucleotides read TGTGCCAGCAGGACAGGGAGCTCTGGAAACACCATATATTTT. It codes for CASRTGSSGNTIYF.

CDR3 in DNA: TGTGCCAGCAGTTTAAAGGGACTAGCGGGATTCGAGCAGTACTTC. Translated: CASSLKGLAGFEQYF. The V call is TRBV27, the J call TRBJ2-7; 13 bases are shared with TRBD2. Germline CDR1 and CDR2: MNHEY and SMNVEV (reference sequence). The CDR3 totals 15 residues. The ends lost 2 bases at V and 6 bases at J; junction bases unmatched: 4.

The rearrangement uses TRBV23-1 and TRBJ1-4, with D uncertain. TRBV23-1 is an ORF, and what it does is uncertain. There are 16 residues in the CDR3. V lost 3 bases and J 0 bases, leaving 11 bases between the germline ends. CDR3 coding DNA: TGCGCCAGCAGTCAGAGGTCTCTGGCAACTAATGAAAAACTGTTTTTT. Translated, it gives CASSQRSLATNEKLFF.

The rearrangement joins TRBV6-6 to TRBJ1-4; D is unclear. Trimming shortened V by 6 bases and J by 5 bases, and 22 bases separated the two germline ends. CDR1 MNHNY and CDR2 SVGAGI come from the germline V gene (reference sequence). This CDR3 comprises 17 residues. The CDR3 DNA follows: TGTGCCAGCAGCCGACGGACCGTCGGTGGGGAGAATGAAAAACTGTTTTTT. This codes for CASSRRTVGGENEKLFF.

The chain carries TRBV28 and TRBJ1-4; TRBD1 is a possible D gene (5 bases). Trimming cost V 6 bases and J 3 bases, with 5 bases left between them. The CDR3 runs 12 residues. Germline V gives CDR1 MDHEN, CDR2 SYDVKM. The CDR3 coding sequence is TGTGCCAGCAGGACAGCTAATGAAAAACTGTTTTTT. This gives the protein CASRTANEKLFF.

This chain joins TRBV2 and TRBJ2-1; 14 bases match TRBD2. CDR1 is SNHLY and CDR2 is FYNNEI in the germline V gene. J was trimmed by 9 bases and V by 4 bases; bases with no gene match: 5. The CDR3 is 15 amino acids. CDR3 DNA sequence: TGTGCCAGCAGTGGACTAGCGGGAGGGCCCCGTGAGCAGTTCTTC. This translates into CASSGLAGGPREQFF. Combining the CDR3 with reference TRBV2 and TRBJ2-1 gives the whole variable domain EPEVTQTPSHQVTQMGQEVILRCVPISNHLYFYWYRQILGQKVEFLVSFYNNEISEKSEIFDDQFSVERPDGSNFTLKIRSTKLEDSAMYFCASSGLAGGPREQFFGPGTRLTVL.

This chain links TRBV7-3 with TRBJ1-2, with TRBD1 matching over 8 bases. V shed 4 bases, J shed 4 bases, and the junction held 14 bases outside the gene matches. There are 17 residues in the CDR3. CDR1 SGHTA and CDR2 FQGTGA come from the germline V gene. For the CDR3, the DNA is TGTGCCAGCAGCTACCCAGACCAGGGGGCGCAGCCCTATGGCTACACCTTC. Amino acid sequence: CASSYPDQGAQPYGYTF.

The table lists this clone with many counts. This chain connects TRBV7-2 to TRBJ1-1; perhaps TRBD1 as D (6 bases). This CDR3 contains 13 residues. The V end lost 5 bases, the J end lost 10 bases, and 17 bases lay between the germline ends. Germline V CDR1 and CDR2: SGHTA, FQGNSA. The CDR3 DNA sequence: TGTGCCAGCAGCCCTCTCCAGGGGTCGCGAGCTTTCTTT. This encodes CASSPLQGSRAFF.

The chain employs TRBV27 and TRBJ1-5, with D possibly TRBD1 on 5 matching bases. The CDR3 spans 16 residues. Deletions cut 2 bases from V and 0 bases from J, with 11 bases between. The germline CDR1 and CDR2 sequences are MNHEY and SMNVEV (reference sequence). The CDR3, as DNA: TGTGCCAGCAGTTTAGCCGGGACCGGTAGCAATCAGCCCCAGCATTTT. It encodes CASSLAGTGSNQPQHF.

The chain joins TRBV7-2 to TRBJ1-5; tentatively, D is TRBD1 (5 bases). With 6 bases removed from V and 7 bases from J, the gap between germline ends came to 19 bases. Germline V gives CDR1 SGHTA, CDR2 FQGNSA. The CDR3 consists of 15 residues. Here the CDR3 DNA reads TGTGCCAGCAGACTATCCGCAGGGTTAGGACAGCCCCAGCATTTT. It specifies CASRLSAGLGQPQHF.

The rearrangement uses TRBV5-6 and TRBJ1-5, with TRBD1 identical over 10 bases. CDR3 length equals 17 residues. V was pared by 2 bases and J by 0 bases, with 5 bases of the junction left unmatched. Germline V CDR1 and CDR2: SGHDT, YYEEEE. In nucleotides, the CDR3 is TGTGCCAGCAGCTTAGGGACAGGGGAATATAGCAATCAGCCCCAGCATTTT. Translating gives CASSLGTGEYSNQPQHF.

The sample holds a few counts of this clone. V is TRBV23-1 and J is TRBJ2-7; the D gene could be TRBD1 or TRBD2 (5 bases each). TRBV23-1 is identified as an open reading frame with a role that is uncertain. The CDR3 is made up of 15 amino acids. V lost 6 bases to trimming and J lost 7 bases, with 22 bases between them. CDR3 amino acids: CASSHNLGRTWEQYF. The CDR3 nucleotides read TGCGCCAGCAGCCACAATCTGGGGCGGACTTGGGAGCAGTACTTC.

CDR3 DNA sequence: TGTGCCAGCAGCCCCGGTAGTAGGACTAGCGGGAGAGAGACCCAGTACTTC. This gives the protein CASSPGSRTSGRETQYF. The V call is TRBV3-1 (or the pseudogene TRBV3-2), the J call TRBJ2-5; 13 positions agree with TRBD2. Unmatched junction bases numbered 9, after V lost 4 bases and J lost 4 bases. Germline V gene data show CDR1 as LGHDT and CDR2 as YNNKEL (reference sequence). The CDR3 loop spans 17 amino acids.

The chain is built from TRBV6-2 or TRBV6-3 and TRBJ2-7; 8 nucleotides align to TRBD1. Trimming cost V 0 bases and J 6 bases; bases outside gene matches: 4. This CDR3 has 14 residues. CDR1 is MNHEY, CDR2 SVGEGT, per germline. The DNA of the CDR3 is TGTGCCAGCAGTTACTCGCAGGGGGCTGGCGAGCAGTACTTC. It yields the protein CASSYSQGAGEQYF.